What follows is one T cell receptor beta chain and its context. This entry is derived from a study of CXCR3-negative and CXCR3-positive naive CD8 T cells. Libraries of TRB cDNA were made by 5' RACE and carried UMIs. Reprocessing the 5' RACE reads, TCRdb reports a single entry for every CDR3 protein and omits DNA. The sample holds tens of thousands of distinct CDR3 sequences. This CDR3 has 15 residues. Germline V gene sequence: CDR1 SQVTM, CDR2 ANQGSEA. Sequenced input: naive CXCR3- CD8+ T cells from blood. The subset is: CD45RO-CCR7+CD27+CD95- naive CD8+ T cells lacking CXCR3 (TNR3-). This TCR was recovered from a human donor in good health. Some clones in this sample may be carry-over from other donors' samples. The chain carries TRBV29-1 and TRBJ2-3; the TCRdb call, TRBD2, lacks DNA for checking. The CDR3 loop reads CSTPGLAGNTDTQYF.